This entry features one T cell receptor beta chain sequence. These data originate in a study of blood T cells in healthy people across ages. Primers used in a second PCR of about 7 to 12 cycles were a sample-barcoded 5' primer and a J-beta primer mix. TCRdb processed the 5' RACE reads anew with MiXCR; each CDR3 protein has one entry. Altogether some 1.7 million distinct CDR3 sequences are present, approximately 28% being singletons, with the ten largest covering roughly 8%. The receptor was isolated from a woman aged 25 to 45 in good health. Sequencing used blood.

CDR3 residues: CASSQVQDGGYTF. The CDR3 DNA follows: TGTGCCAGCAGCCAAGTTCAAGACGGTGGCTACACCTTC. The chain links TRBV3-1 to TRBJ1-2, with unresolved D. This CDR3 spans 13 amino acids. CDR1 LGHDT and CDR2 YNNKEL come from the germline V gene (reference sequence). Trimming removed 1 base at V and 7 bases at J, with 10 bases between. Using reference TRBV3-1 and TRBJ1-2 for the parts outside the CDR3, the full variable domain is DTAVSQTPKYLVTQMGNDKSIKCEQNLGHDTMYWYKQDSKKFLKIMFSYNNKELIINETVPNRFSPKSPDKAHLNLHINSLELGDSAVYFCASSQVQDGGYTFGSGTRLTVV.